The 32 T cell receptor beta chains listed next were all sequenced from one sample in a study of T cell repertoires in ileal Crohn's disease (dated by TCRdb to about 2019). Reading the label with the study, this specimen's time point is: proximal margin of the surgical specimen (macroscopically non-inflamed). Libraries were made using the immunoSEQ multiplex PCR assay. The table comes from immuneACCESS by way of TCRdb, which keeps in-frame sequences with V and J called. Part of the clones is missing from these tables; in studies checked, under half for an unresolved V gene and the rest for unknown reasons. The sample table lists 6,500 to 7,500 clones, about two thirds of them with a count of one. The top ten hold about 40% of the sample. Sequenced sample: ileal tissue. The receptor source for this set is an adult with Crohn's disease.

The chain combines TRBV7-2 with TRBJ2-7; TRBD2 matches at 10 bases. The V and J ends lost 0 bases and 2 bases, in that order; junction bases with no gene match: 7. Germline-derived CDR1 and CDR2 are SGHTA and FQGNSA. The CDR3 runs to 17 residues. CDR3 DNA: TGTGCCAGCAGCTTAGCGGGGCTAGCGGGAGACCCCTACGAGCAGTACTTC. This sequence encodes CASSLAGLAGDPYEQYF.

The chain employs TRBV29-1 and TRBJ2-1; the match to TRBD2 covers 7 bases. With V trimmed by 7 bases and J by 4 bases, 7 bases remained unmatched. The germline V gene encodes CDR1 SQVTM and CDR2 ANQGSEA. The CDR3 is made up of 13 amino acids. The CDR3 DNA reads as TGCAGCGCCTTAGCGGGCATATACAATGAGCAGTTCTTC. Translating it yields CSALAGIYNEQFF.

J is TRBJ1-2 and V is TRBV28; no reliable D call. Trimming stripped 4 bases from V and 7 bases from J, with 19 bases between. The V gene's germline CDR1 is MDHEN and CDR2 SYDVKM. The CDR3 sequence is 15 residues long. The CDR3, as DNA: TGTGCCAGCAGTTCCATCCCGGCCCAGGAGGGTGGCTACACCTTC. It encodes CASSSIPAQEGGYTF.

This clone is categorized as large. The rearrangement joins TRBV15 to TRBJ1-1; D may be TRBD1 (6 bases). This CDR3 has 13 amino acids. Germline lookup yields CDR1 LNHNV and CDR2 YYDKDF (reference sequence). The V and J ends lost 5 bases and 7 bases respectively, with 14 bases between them. Here the CDR3 DNA reads TGTGCCACCAGCTCCAGGGGCAGTCGTGAAGCTTTCTTT. This gives the protein CATSSRGSREAFF.

This clone ranks as large. The rearrangement links TRBV20-1 to TRBJ2-3, with TRBD2 matching over 11 bases. The V gene end was trimmed by 6 bases and the J gene end by 11 bases; junction bases not matched to a gene: 4. The germline V gene encodes CDR1 DFQATT and CDR2 SNEGSKA (reference sequence). CDR3 length equals 11 residues. The CDR3 DNA reads as TGCAGTGCCCCAACTAGCGGGAGGCAGTATTTT. It is translated as CSAPTSGRQYF.

The chain carries TRBV5-4 and TRBJ2-1, with 7 bases that match TRBD2. Germline V gene data show CDR1 as SGHNT and CDR2 as YYREEE (reference sequence). V was clipped by 1 base and J by 4 bases; unmatched bases: 2. This CDR3 spans 14 amino acids. The CDR3 nucleotides read TGTGCCAGCAGCTTGACGGGAGGTTACAATGAGCAGTTCTTC. Translation: CASSLTGGYNEQFF.

The V gene is TRBV27, the J gene TRBJ2-2; D unclear. The V and J ends lost 5 bases and 0 bases respectively, with 7 bases between them. The CDR3 sequence is 14 residues long. Germline assignment: CDR1 MNHEY and CDR2 SMNVEV (reference sequence). The CDR3 DNA is TGTGCCAGCAGTCTCAGAGCGAACACCGGGGAGCTGTTTTTT. Its protein is CASSLRANTGELFF.

The J gene is TRBJ2-3, the V gene TRBV18; D might be TRBD1 or TRBD2, each matching 6 bases. The V end was cut by 2 bases, the J end by 5 bases, with 14 bases between. Germline V CDR1 and CDR2: KGHSH, LQKENI. The CDR3 contains 15 residues. The CDR3 protein is CASSPSRGQGDTQYF. DNA of the CDR3: TGTGCCAGCTCACCAAGTCGGGGGCAAGGAGATACGCAGTATTTT.

This clone was seen a handful of times. This sequence joins TRBV6-1 and TRBJ2-2, with D uncertain. The CDR3 is 13 residues long. Germline V gene lookup returns CDR1 MNHNS and CDR2 SASEGT. V was cut by 11 bases and J by 1 base, with 11 bases left in between. The CDR3 DNA is TGTGCCGGACGGACGGAGAACACCGGGGAGCTGTTTTTT. Its translation is CAGRTENTGELFF.

The chain couples TRBV19 to TRBJ1-1; 9 bases are a match to TRBD1. From germline, CDR1 is LNHDA and CDR2 SQIVND (reference sequence). V shed 4 bases, J shed 3 bases, and the junction held 9 bases outside the gene matches. CDR3 length: 16 residues. CDR3 sequence (DNA): TGTGCCAGTAGTACCCGACAGGGGGTGGCGTACACTGAAGCTTTCTTT. Protein: CASSTRQGVAYTEAFF.

The chain carries TRBV16 and TRBJ2-7; D not resolved. Looked up from germline, CDR1 is KGHSY and CDR2 is FQNENV. The CDR3 sequence is 14 residues long. The V end was cut by 0 bases, the J end by 4 bases, with 10 bases between. In nucleotides, the CDR3 is TGTGCCAGCAGCCAATCAGCAGCCGGGTACGAGCAGTACTTC. Its translation is CASSQSAAGYEQYF.

V and J are TRBV28 and TRBJ2-5; the D gene could be TRBD1 or TRBD2 (5 bases each). V was shortened by 2 bases and J by 1 base, with 11 bases between the two germline ends. The CDR3 length is 15 residues. CDR1 and CDR2 (germline): MDHEN, SYDVKM. DNA of the CDR3: TGTGCCAGCAGTTTAAGGGTGGGGGTCCAAGAGACCCAGTACTTC. Its translation is CASSLRVGVQETQYF.

This rearrangement joins TRBV10-1 to TRBJ1-5; unclear D gene. Trimming shortened V by 4 bases and J by 2 bases, and 9 bases separated the two germline ends. The CDR3 is made up of 14 amino acids. Germline CDR1 reads WNHNN; CDR2 reads SYGVQD (reference sequence). The CDR3 DNA is TGCGCCAGCAGTGCGTCTAATGGCAATCAGCCCCAGCATTTT. Its protein is CASSASNGNQPQHF.

The V call is TRBV5-6, the J call TRBJ2-3; TRBD1 might be the D (5 bases). V gave up 3 bases and J gave up 0 bases, with 11 bases separating them. This CDR3 contains 15 residues. Germline V gene lookup returns CDR1 SGHDT and CDR2 YYEEEE. The CDR3 DNA is TGTGCCAGCAGCTGGACATGGAAGAGCACAGATACGCAGTATTTT. Amino acids: CASSWTWKSTDTQYF. Looking up the rest from reference TRBV5-6 and TRBJ2-3 gives the full variable domain: DAGVTQSPTHLIKTRGQQVTLRCSPKSGHDTVSWYQQALGQGPQFIFQYYEEEERQRGNFPDRFSGHQFPNYSSELNVNALLLGDSALYLCASSWTWKSTDTQYFGPGTRLTVL.

As to this clone: The same CDR3 can be traced to other DNA sequences in this sample. The chain couples TRBV7-8 to TRBJ2-1, with D unresolved. The V end lost 2 bases, the J end lost 9 bases, and 8 bases lay between the germline ends. The CDR3 contains 12 residues. The germline CDR1 and CDR2 sequences are SGHVS and FQNEAQ. The CDR3 loop is CASSLSLGEQFF. The CDR3 DNA is TGTGCCAGCAGCTTATCCTTAGGTGAGCAGTTCTTC.

Only a few counts were recorded for this clone. The V call is TRBV5-1, the J call TRBJ2-1; 9 bases match TRBD1. With V trimmed by 0 bases and J by 4 bases, 8 bases remained unmatched. Germline V gene data show CDR1 as SGHRS and CDR2 as YFSETQ. The CDR3 is made up of 17 amino acids. CDR3 loop: CASSLGALTGGYNEQFF. The CDR3 nucleotides read TGCGCCAGCAGCTTGGGTGCTCTGACAGGGGGATACAATGAGCAGTTCTTC.

The chain recombines TRBV18 with TRBJ2-3, with D unclear. V was clipped by 4 bases and J by 4 bases, with 12 bases between them. Germline V gene data show CDR1 as KGHSH and CDR2 as LQKENI. CDR3 size: 14 residues. CDR3 sequence reads: CASSQGFSSDTQYF. CDR3 nucleotide sequence: TGTGCCAGCTCACAAGGGTTTTCGTCAGATACGCAGTATTTT.

In nucleotides, the CDR3 is TGTGCCAGCAGTTACTCGTGGGGGGTCTATGGCTACACCTTC. Translation gives CASSYSWGVYGYTF. The chain uses TRBV6-5 and TRBJ1-2; maybe TRBD1 (5 bases). The CDR3 contains 14 residues. Germline values: CDR1 MNHEY, CDR2 SVGAGI. V was pared by 0 bases and J by 4 bases, with 9 bases between.

This chain links TRBV27 with TRBJ1-5; D might be TRBD1 (5 bases). The germline V and J ends were trimmed by 6 bases and 5 bases, with 17 bases remaining between them. The CDR3 contains 15 residues. Germline V CDR1 and CDR2: MNHEY, SMNVEV (reference sequence). CDR3 protein: CASRSALGGDQPQHF. The CDR3 DNA reads TGTGCCAGCAGATCCGCCCTGGGGGGGGATCAGCCCCAGCATTTT.

This clone came up once. V is TRBV28 and J is TRBJ1-4; no definite D call. V lost 2 bases and J lost 8, with 9 bases in between. Germline-derived CDR1 and CDR2 are MDHEN and SYDVKM. The CDR3 is made up of 13 amino acids. The CDR3 DNA follows: TGTGCCAGCAGTTTAGGGGTTCAGGAAAAACTGTTTTTT. Translation gives CASSLGVQEKLFF.

The chain carries TRBV6-5 and TRBJ2-5; D is ambiguous. The germline V gene has CDR1 MNHEY and CDR2 SVGAGI. V lost 6 bases to trimming and J lost 4 bases, with 6 bases between them. The CDR3 totals 11 residues. The CDR3 DNA reads TGTGCCAGCAGCACCGGAGAGACCCAGTACTTC. Translation gives CASSTGETQYF.

The genes are TRBV28 and TRBJ2-1; perhaps TRBD2 as D (5 bases). Germline lookup yields CDR1 MDHEN and CDR2 SYDVKM. V lost 4 bases and J 7 bases, leaving 14 bases between the germline ends. This CDR3 has 14 residues. CDR3 amino acids: CASSSPGERNEQFF. The CDR3 region has the DNA TGTGCCAGCAGTTCCCCCGGGGAGCGAAATGAGCAGTTCTTC. The full variable domain, completed using reference TRBV28 and TRBJ2-1, is DVKVTQSSRYLVKRTGEKVFLECVQDMDHENMFWYRQDPGLGLRLIYFSYDVKMKEKGDIPEGYSVSREKKERFSLILESASTNQTSMYLCASSSPGERNEQFFGPGTRLTVL.

A single count supports this clone. The V call is TRBV6-5, the J call TRBJ2-2, with D possibly matching TRBD1 (6 bases). Germline CDR1 is MNHEY and CDR2 is SVGAGI. The CDR3 covers 13 residues. V dropped 9 bases and J dropped 1 base, with 9 bases sitting between them. In DNA, the CDR3 is TGTGCCAGTCGGACAGAGAACACCGGGGAGCTGTTTTTT. Amino acid sequence: CASRTENTGELFF.

This clone occurred a few times. The rearrangement joins TRBV13 to TRBJ2-1, with 9 bases identical to TRBD1. Germline assignment: CDR1 PRHDT and CDR2 FYEKMQ (reference sequence). With V trimmed by 4 bases and J by 6 bases, 13 bases remained unmatched. The length of the CDR3 is 17 residues. The CDR3 reads CASSSAPGQGTLNEQFF. DNA for the CDR3: TGTGCCAGCAGCTCCGCGCCGGGACAGGGTACCCTCAATGAGCAGTTCTTC. The full variable domain, its missing parts supplied by reference TRBV13 and TRBJ2-1, is AAGVIQSPRHLIKEKRETATLKCYPIPRHDTVYWYQQGPGQDPQFLISFYEKMQSDKGSIPDRFSAQQFSDYHSELNMSSLELGDSALYFCASSSAPGQGTLNEQFFGPGTRLTVL.

This clone was seen once. V is TRBV5-1 and J is TRBJ2-2; 15 positions agree with TRBD2. Per germline, CDR1 SGHRS and CDR2 YFSETQ. There are 18 residues in the CDR3. With V trimmed by 3 bases and J by 4 bases, 7 bases remained unmatched. The CDR3 region is CASSYLGLAGGSTGELFF. The DNA of the CDR3 is TGCGCCAGCAGCTACCTGGGACTAGCGGGAGGATCCACCGGGGAGCTGTTTTTT.

The chain joins TRBV30 to TRBJ2-7, with a possible D match to TRBD1 (6 bases). The germline gives CDR1 GTSNPN, CDR2 SVGIG (reference sequence). The CDR3 has 12 amino acids. With 3 bases removed from V and 3 bases from J, the gap between germline ends came to 9 bases. The CDR3 sequence: CAWSRGNYEQYF. The DNA for the CDR3 is TGTGCCTGGAGCAGGGGAAACTACGAGCAGTACTTC.

This chain links TRBV19 with TRBJ1-2, with D unclear. Trimming removed 4 bases at V and 7 bases at J, with 22 bases between. Per germline, CDR1 LNHDA and CDR2 SQIVND (reference sequence). This CDR3 has 16 amino acids. CDR3: CASSSRVAGMHSGYTF. For the CDR3, the DNA is TGTGCCAGTAGTAGTCGGGTCGCAGGCATGCATAGTGGCTACACCTTC.

The gene calls are TRBV18 and TRBJ1-1; the D gene is possibly TRBD1 (5 bases). Germline V gives CDR1 KGHSH, CDR2 LQKENI. The CDR3 covers 15 residues. Trimming left V 0 bases short and J 5 bases short, with 13 bases between. The CDR3 DNA follows: TGTGCCAGCTCACCACCGGCCGGGGCGGGGACTGAAGCTTTCTTT. It codes for CASSPPAGAGTEAFF.

The chain links TRBV7-2 to TRBJ2-2, with TRBD2 identical over 11 bases. V lost 3 bases, J lost 6 bases, and 9 bases stayed unmatched. Per germline, CDR1 SGHTA and CDR2 FQGNSA. The CDR3 spans 17 residues. CDR3 residues: CASSFRSPGLAAGELFF. DNA for the CDR3: TGTGCCAGCAGCTTCCGCTCCCCGGGACTAGCGGCCGGGGAGCTGTTTTTT.

The chain recombines TRBV4-3 with TRBJ2-7; D unclear. The CDR3 totals 15 residues. Germline V lookup: CDR1 LGHNA, CDR2 YSLEER. V lost 4 bases, J lost 0 bases, and 13 bases lay in between. CDR3 region: CASSLASGSSYEQYF. DNA for the CDR3: TGCGCCAGCAGCCTCGCGTCCGGCAGCTCCTACGAGCAGTACTTC.

The chain employs TRBV6-1 and TRBJ1-4; D is unclear. V shed 4 bases and J shed 0 bases, with 12 bases lying between them. This CDR3 comprises 16 residues. Germline V gives CDR1 MNHNS, CDR2 SASEGT. As DNA, the CDR3 is TGTGCCAGCAGTGGGACCTGGGGAGCAACTAATGAAAAACTGTTTTTT. Translating gives CASSGTWGATNEKLFF.

V is TRBV6-5 and J is TRBJ1-2, with unresolved D. Trimming stripped 0 bases from V and 6 bases from J, with 11 bases between. Germline CDR1 is MNHEY and CDR2 is SVGAGI. The CDR3 consists of 14 residues. CDR3 in DNA: TGTGCCAGCAGTTACTCAGGACTGGTTGATGGCTACACCTTC. This sequence encodes CASSYSGLVDGYTF.